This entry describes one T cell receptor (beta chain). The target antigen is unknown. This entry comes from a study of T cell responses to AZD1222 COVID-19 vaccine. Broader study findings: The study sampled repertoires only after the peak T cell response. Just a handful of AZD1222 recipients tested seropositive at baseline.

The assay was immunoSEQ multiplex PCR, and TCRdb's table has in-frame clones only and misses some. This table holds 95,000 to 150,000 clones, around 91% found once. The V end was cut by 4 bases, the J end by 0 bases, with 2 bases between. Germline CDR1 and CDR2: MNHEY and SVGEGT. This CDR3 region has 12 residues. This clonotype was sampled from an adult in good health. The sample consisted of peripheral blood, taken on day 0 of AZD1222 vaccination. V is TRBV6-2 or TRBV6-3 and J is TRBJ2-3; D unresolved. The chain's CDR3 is CASSSSTDTQYF. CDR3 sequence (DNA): TGTGCCAGCAGTTCTAGCACAGATACGCAGTATTTT.